This entry concerns a single T cell receptor beta chain. The target of this receptor is not known. Base qualities are not at hand, and no much larger clone is one base apart. The record originates from a study of cytomegalovirus exposure and HLA in healthy donors (dated by TCRdb to the late 2010s). About the full investigation: An earlier analysis of a few hundred of the donors reported about 280 Gb of sequence data and some 110 million unique TCR beta sequences obtained from approximately 180 million T cells. In the later analysis, no new phenotypic data were used to find candidate immune exposures; instead, reliance was placed on TCR beta sequences and their occurrence across donors. Every discovery cohort repertoire had been produced on one sequencing platform. Donor age, sex, ethnicity and CMV serostatus were compiled together with the repertoire data. Typing coverage differed by locus: A, B, C, DRB1 and DQB1 were typed in about 629-640 donors, DQA1 in about 500, DPA1 in 600 to 610, and DPB1 in roughly 470. A later genetic analysis took genome-wide SNP genotypes for about three fifths of the roughly 670 donors and used that subset as a discovery cohort. To predict cytomegalovirus infection status, the study combined high-throughput TCR immunosequencing, statistical association of individual TCRs with disease status, and machine learning. A few DR-DQ haplotypes were handled as single units for association and clustering because linkage in the cohort was strong. The genetic ancestry cluster associated with self-reported Caucasian donors included roughly four fifths of the approximately 400 genotyped donors. Along with the roughly 670-subject first cohort, a separate validation cohort of around 110 different subjects was used. The aim of the study was to test whether cataloging public T cell receptors could identify signatures of past pathogen exposure. A later analysis re-examined previously published TCR beta repertoires from roughly 650 donors and added high-resolution HLA genotyping to investigate patterns of TCR occurrence. HLA typing included class I and class II loci at four-digit resolution. An earlier analysis of around 640 of the donors used high-throughput TCR beta sequencing to judge whether each TCR beta V gene segment behaved as functional or pseudogenic. Among some 400 genotyped donors of the cohort, an average of around 240,000 unique TCR beta nucleotide sequences was sequenced per donor, of which about 19% were non-productive. An early release covering about 600 HLA-typed donors comprised 300 to 350 gigabases of sequencing data and around 80 million unique TCR sequences. The study profiled the T cell repertoires of 550 to 700 subjects by immunosequencing and related them to cytomegalovirus serostatus.

There are 15 amino acids in the CDR3, from cysteine to phenylalanine inclusive. CDR3 DNA only is kept here, 45 bases in frame from base 1. The V and J ends are trimmed by 8 bases and 7 bases, leaving 20 bases between them. CDR1 MDHEN and CDR2 SYDVKM were looked up in the germline V gene. The study at large found these results: According to a later genetic analysis, donors in an Asian-associated ancestry cluster had fewer N-insertions in productive TCRs than the approximately 710-donor mean. When HLA alleles, especially DR and DQ, strongly co-occurred, TCR associations were difficult to assign to individual alleles. In the study, 150 to 200 TCR beta chains were listed as associated with cytomegalovirus. In a later analysis, TCR association rates were found to vary across HLA loci, with the most associated TCRs seen for DRB1 alleles and the fewest for HLA-C alleles. For the cohort, immune exposure information was limited to CMV serostatus. A later analysis reported that several top co-occurrence clusters appeared linked to parvovirus B19, influenza, CMV and Epstein-Barr virus. This cohort had only TCR beta chains sequenced, and the lack of alpha or paired-chain data limited which features could be detected. Roughly uniform sequencing depth across donors was assumed in presence/absence analyses, although this assumption may not hold. In a later analysis, HLA-associated TCR beta chains were found to be more clonally expanded and to have lower generation probabilities than equally common non-associated chains. Specific HLA alleles were associated with around 18,000 TCR beta sequences at a false discovery rate of 0.05 in a later analysis. Because some donors lacked HLA typing at each locus, the association tests relied only on the typed subset. A group of highly shared sequence variants was considered likely to be a technical artifact of the sequencing pipeline. While some public TCRs were present in many individuals, most TCR sequences turned up only very rarely across donors. The classifier was reported to diagnose cytomegalovirus status with high specificity and sensitivity in both the original cohort and the validation cohort. Approximately 18 rarely observed V segments, including chromosome 9 orphons, were excluded from the earlier analysis of some 590 of the donors because counts were too low. An earlier analysis of approximately 600 of the donors showed that most TCR beta V segments appeared in productive rearrangements either about 87% or about 30% of the time, which broadly matched IMGT annotations. Because the 87-base-pair reads could not distinguish some IMGT-functional V segments, including TRBV6-2 and TRBV6-3, those segments were excluded. It was suggested by the authors that the approach could potentially be generalized to other disease states and immunological phenotypes. In vitro tests confirmed that three of the cytomegalovirus-associated TCR beta chains recognize cytomegalovirus antigens. An association between a missense DCLRE1C variant and V-gene and J-gene trimming of TCR beta chains was found in a later genetic analysis and replicated in an independent cohort. In a later analysis, most CMV-associated TCR beta chains were found to appear HLA-restricted, with HLA associations seemingly driven largely by CMV exposure. Linkage disequilibrium might explain the correlated functional status among segregating V segments, but an unknown experimental factor could not be excluded. A further reported finding was that TCR beta sequences accurately predicted the HLA-A and HLA-B alleles for most subjects in the first cohort.

The cohort consisted of some 730 healthy bone marrow donors. Cohort members were all nominally healthy when sampled, although unrecorded immune exposures were likely present. The donor tested CMV seronegative, placing the donor among the 352 seronegative members of the cohort. A peripheral blood sample was provided by each donor, and peripheral blood mononuclear cells were used for TCR beta sequencing. The Qiagen DNeasy Blood Extraction Kit was used to extract genomic DNA from the blood cell samples. The library was built by means of the immunoSEQ multiplex PCR assay. For the multiplex PCR, a mixture combining 60 forward primers for TCR Vbeta segments and 13 reverse primers for TCR Jbeta segments was used. The CDR3 region of rearranged TCR beta genes was amplified from genomic DNA with a multiplex PCR assay. On the Illumina HiSeq System, the amplified TCR beta libraries were sequenced as 87-base-pair reads. Per the authors' processing: In a later analysis, about 80 million unique TCR beta chains were counted across the roughly 700 repertoires, and roughly 10 million of these chains were shared by at least two donors. A nearest-neighbor algorithm error-corrected the raw reads and collapsed the reads into unique sequences, merging closely related sequences to remove PCR and sequencing errors. CDR3 sequences were aligned to IMGT reference sequences to assign V, D and J gene segments. Each retained sequence needed at least a six-nucleotide match to both a V gene segment and a J gene segment. Rearrangements were classified as productive when the CDR3 lacked stop codons and remained in frame with V and J, and all other rearrangements were classified as non-productive. Following IMGT convention, CDR3 was defined as the stretch from the second conserved V-encoded cysteine to the conserved J-encoded phenylalanine. The earlier analysis of about 640 of the donors excluded any sequence lacking an unambiguous match to a single V gene segment. An earlier analysis of about 600 of the donors called V segments functional above 56.7% productive rearrangements and segregating when the between-donor standard deviation exceeded 5%. A statistical classification framework was built to diagnose cytomegalovirus status from the catalog of TCR beta chain sequences. A later analysis assigned V and J genes by comparing TCR nucleotide sequences with IMGT/GENE-DB human TR gene sequences. A later analysis assigned CDR3 sequences and most-parsimonious VDJ recombination scenarios with the TCRdist pipeline. In a later analysis, each TCR beta chain was defined by its CDR3 amino acid sequence together with its V-gene family, and reads without a unique V-gene family were excluded. As a way to deal with suspected cross-contamination and a sequencing artifact, a later analysis dropped approximately 590 nucleotide sequences that were highly shared and had low generation probability. In a later analysis, a clonal expansion index was calculated for each public chain from normalized within-repertoire ranks of inferred template counts. Generation probabilities in a later analysis came from a VDJ recombination model fitted to out-of-frame rearrangements, and those results were checked against IGoR. Hypergeometric tests were used in a later analysis to score TCR-TCR, TCR-HLA and TCR-CMV co-occurrence, with a repertoire-size bias correction applied to the TCR pairs. False discovery rates were estimated in a later analysis by permuting HLA or CMV assignments 20 times. In a later analysis, co-occurring TCRs were grouped with DBSCAN, and TCRdist sequence similarity was added when clustering was performed within HLA-allele-positive subsets. For co-occurrence clustering, repertoires with fewer than 30,000 or more than 120,000 public chains were excluded, along with a handful of repertoires with anomalous nucleotide sharing. The source is immuneACCESS, and TCRdb retained only in-frame sequences with V and J called. Part of the clones is not carried over; for the studies checked, unresolved V genes explain less than half of this, and the remainder is unexplained. V and J calls and clone size come straight from that table; D and trimming were deduced from the DNA. Across this sample there are roughly 170,000 clones, with over 75% seen only once. The ten biggest clones cover 1.5% to 2% of the sample.

This chain joins TRBV28 to TRBJ1-4, and TRBD1 may be the D gene, going by 6 matching bases. The sequencing input was PBMCs. This TCR was recovered from a woman in her twenties or thirties in good health and CMV-seronegative. The DNA sequence is as follows: TGTGCCAGCGGGGACCAGGGGACCAGGGGTGAAAAACTGTTTTTT. It encodes CASGDQGTRGEKLFF.